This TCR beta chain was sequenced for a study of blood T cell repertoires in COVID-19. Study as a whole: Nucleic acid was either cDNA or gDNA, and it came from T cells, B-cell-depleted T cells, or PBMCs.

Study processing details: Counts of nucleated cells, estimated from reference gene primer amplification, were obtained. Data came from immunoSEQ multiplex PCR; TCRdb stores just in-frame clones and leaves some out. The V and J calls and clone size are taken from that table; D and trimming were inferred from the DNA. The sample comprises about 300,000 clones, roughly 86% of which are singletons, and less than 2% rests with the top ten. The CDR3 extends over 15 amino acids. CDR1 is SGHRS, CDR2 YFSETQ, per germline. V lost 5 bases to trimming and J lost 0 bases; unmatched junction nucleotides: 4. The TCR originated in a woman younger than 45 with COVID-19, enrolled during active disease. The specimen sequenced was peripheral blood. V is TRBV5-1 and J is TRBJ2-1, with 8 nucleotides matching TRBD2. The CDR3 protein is CASRPTSGSYNEQFF. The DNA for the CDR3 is TGCGCCAGCAGGCCCACTAGCGGCTCCTACAATGAGCAGTTCTTC.